This T cell receptor (beta chain) was recovered during a study of blood T cell repertoires in COVID-19. Study-level background: In each case, the material was cDNA or gDNA derived from T cells, B-cell-depleted T cells, or PBMCs.

V gave up 3 bases and J gave up 6 bases; unmatched junction bases: 13. CDR1 LGHNA and CDR2 YSLEER come from the germline V gene. The CDR3 runs 17 residues. Per the original data handling: The assay estimated nucleated cells by amplifying reference gene primers. Sequencing was performed with immunoSEQ multiplex PCR; in TCRdb, only in-frame clones are kept and a portion is missing. That table gives V, J and clone size, and the DNA gave D and trimming. Of 65,000 to 75,000 clones listed, about nine tenths are singletons. Input material: peripheral blood. This sequence was found in a woman older than 75 with active or convalescent COVID-19. The chain joins TRBV4-3 to TRBJ2-2, with 7 bases matching TRBD1. The CDR3 sequence is CASSQSPAGGNAGELFF. DNA of the CDR3: TGCGCCAGCAGCCAGTCTCCGGCAGGGGGTAACGCCGGGGAGCTGTTTTTT.